Below are 27 T cell receptor beta chains sequenced from a single sample in a study of T cell responses to AZD1222 COVID-19 vaccine. Libraries were prepared by immunoSEQ multiplex PCR; TCRdb keeps only in-frame clonotypes and omits some of them. The sample includes some 120,000 clones, less than 90% seen only once; the top ten take approximately 30%. This specimen was peripheral blood, taken on day 0 of AZD1222 vaccination. These TCRs come from an adult in good health.

The V gene is TRBV4-3, the J gene TRBJ1-1, with D possibly TRBD1 on 6 matching bases. CDR3 length: 16 residues. V was pared by 0 bases and J by 1 base, with 12 bases between. Looked up from germline, CDR1 is LGHNA and CDR2 is YSLEER. This chain's CDR3 is CASSQDSGTPNTEAFF. The CDR3 DNA reads as TGCGCCAGCAGCCAAGACTCGGGGACACCGAACACTGAAGCTTTCTTT.

The chain uses TRBV19 and TRBJ1-1; unclear D gene. In germline, CDR1 is LNHDA, CDR2 SQIVND (reference sequence). This CDR3 spans 9 amino acids. V was clipped by 7 bases and J by 7 bases, with 4 bases between them. Here the CDR3 reads CASNDEAFF. CDR3 bases: TGTGCCAGTAACGATGAAGCTTTCTTT.

The chain uses TRBV7-9 and TRBJ2-3, with D perhaps TRBD1 (5 bases). CDR1 is SEHNR, CDR2 FQNEAQ, per germline (reference sequence). This CDR3 is built from 15 residues. V lost 5 bases and J lost 8, with 20 bases in between. The CDR3 loop reads CASSPTEVSQGTQYF. Here the CDR3 DNA reads TGTGCCAGCAGCCCCACGGAAGTAAGTCAGGGTACGCAGTATTTT.

This chain joins TRBV7-9 and TRBJ1-2; possible D gene TRBD1, 5 bases. There are 13 residues in the CDR3. Germline V gives CDR1 SEHNR, CDR2 FQNEAQ (reference sequence). V dropped 3 bases and J dropped 2 bases, with 7 bases sitting between them. The CDR3 region is CASSFGTNYGYTF. Written as DNA, the CDR3 is TGTGCCAGCAGCTTTGGGACGAACTATGGCTACACCTTC.

The chain uses TRBV19 and TRBJ1-5; 7 bases map to TRBD1. V lost 3 bases to trimming and J lost 2 bases; unmatched junction nucleotides: 7. Germline lookup yields CDR1 LNHDA and CDR2 SQIVND (reference sequence). The CDR3 loop spans 16 amino acids. CDR3 loop: CASSISRGLGNQPQHF. In nucleotides, the CDR3 is TGTGCCAGTAGTATTTCCAGGGGGTTGGGCAATCAGCCCCAGCATTTT.

The chain recombines TRBV6-5 with TRBJ2-1; the D gene is possibly TRBD2 (5 bases). CDR1 MNHEY and CDR2 SVGAGI come from the germline V gene. CDR3 length equals 15 residues. Trimming removed 7 bases from V and 0 bases from J, with 13 bases in between. The DNA of the CDR3 is TGTGCCAGCAAAACCGACTATAGCTCCTACAATGAGCAGTTCTTC. This gives the protein CASKTDYSSYNEQFF.

J is TRBJ1-2 and V is TRBV11-1; 11 bases agree with TRBD1. Germline V gene data show CDR1 as SGHAT and CDR2 as FQDESV (reference sequence). This CDR3 comprises 14 residues. Trimming at V came to 3 bases and at J to 6 bases, leaving 3 bases not matched to a gene. CDR3 nucleotide sequence: TGTGCCAGCAGCTTGGGACAGGGGGAAGATGGCTACACCTTC. It specifies CASSLGQGEDGYTF.

This chain joins TRBV7-2 and TRBJ1-2; no clear D gene. Between the trimmed V and J ends, which lost 0 bases and 2 bases, there was a span of 7 bases. The germline gives CDR1 SGHTA, CDR2 FQGNSA. This CDR3 contains 14 residues. Written as DNA, the CDR3 is TGTGCCAGCAGCTTAGCGTTGGCCAACTATGGCTACACCTTC. It encodes CASSLALANYGYTF.

Regarding this clone: Other DNA sequences in this sample translate to the same CDR3. CDR3 nucleotide sequence: TGTGCCAGCAGCGTAGGGGACAGGGTGGACTACACCTTC. Its translation: CASSVGDRVDYTF. This chain links TRBV9 with TRBJ1-2; 9 bases map to TRBD1. Germline-derived CDR1 and CDR2 are SGDLS and YYNGEE. V shed 0 bases, J shed 10 bases, and the junction held 4 bases outside the gene matches. This CDR3 has 13 amino acids.

The chain is built from TRBV19 and TRBJ2-2; D is possibly TRBD1 (6 bases). The V gene's germline CDR1 is LNHDA and CDR2 SQIVND (reference sequence). Trimming cost V 5 bases and J 4 bases, with 11 bases left between them. CDR3 length: 14 residues. The CDR3 DNA reads as TGTGCCAGTAGTGTACAGGGAGCCACCGGGGAGCTGTTTTTT. As protein: CASSVQGATGELFF.

The rearrangement uses TRBV5-1 and TRBJ2-1, with D perhaps TRBD2 (6 bases). The CDR3 spans 13 residues. The germline V gene has CDR1 SGHRS and CDR2 YFSETQ. The V end lost 2 bases, the J end lost 10 bases, and 13 bases lay between the germline ends. The CDR3 nucleotides read TGCGCCAGCAGCTTTTGGGAGGAAGGCGAGCAGTTCTTC. As protein: CASSFWEEGEQFF.

This sequence joins TRBV6-5 and TRBJ1-5; D call uncertain. CDR1 and CDR2 (germline): MNHEY, SVGAGI. V was clipped by 4 bases and J by 4 bases, with 11 bases between them. CDR3 length equals 14 residues. CDR3 nucleotide sequence: TGTGCCAGCAGTTCGGACGGCCGGAATCAGCCCCAGCATTTT. Translated: CASSSDGRNQPQHF.

This chain joins TRBV10-3 and TRBJ2-5; D is unclear. CDR1 is ENHRY and CDR2 is SYGVKD in the germline V gene. V lost 0 bases and J 1 base, leaving 6 bases between the germline ends. This CDR3 has 14 residues. The CDR3 is CAISESVTQETQYF. The CDR3 coding sequence is TGTGCCATCAGTGAGTCAGTTACCCAAGAGACCCAGTACTTC.

The chain employs TRBV12-3 or TRBV12-4 and TRBJ2-5; the D gene is possibly TRBD2 (6 bases). The CDR3 contains 13 residues. Trimming cost V 4 bases and J 5 bases, with 11 bases left between them. CDR3 loop: CASSWAGPETQYF. CDR3 sequence (DNA): TGTGCCAGCAGTTGGGCGGGACCGGAGACCCAGTACTTC.

The rearrangement links TRBV3-1 (or the pseudogene TRBV3-2) to TRBJ1-4; 7 positions agree with TRBD1. This CDR3 contains 16 residues. The germline gives CDR1 LGHDT, CDR2 YNNKEL (reference sequence). The V gene end was trimmed by 1 base and the J gene end by 8 bases; junction bases not matched to a gene: 10. The CDR3: CASSQGSRGPQEKLFF. The CDR3 region has the DNA TGTGCCAGCAGCCAAGGGAGTAGGGGGCCCCAGGAAAAACTGTTTTTT.

The chain joins TRBV5-6 to TRBJ1-5; possibly TRBD1 for D (5 bases). The CDR3 contains 15 residues. The germline V and J ends were trimmed by 3 bases and 7 bases, with 17 bases remaining between them. Germline-derived CDR1 and CDR2 are SGHDT and YYEEEE. CDR3 nucleotide sequence: TGTGCCAGCAGCTCCCTGGGGGGAGGGGAACAGCCCCAGCATTTT. It codes for CASSSLGGGEQPQHF.

The gene calls are TRBV30 and TRBJ1-1; D gene uncertain. Germline assignment: CDR1 GTSNPN and CDR2 SVGIG (reference sequence). This CDR3 has 12 amino acids. Between the trimmed V and J ends, which lost 0 bases and 2 bases, there was a span of 4 bases. CDR3 sequence reads: CAWSVTNTEAFF. The CDR3 nucleotides are TGTGCCTGGAGTGTTACAAACACTGAAGCTTTCTTT.

This sequence joins TRBV5-1 and TRBJ2-2, with 7 bases aligning to TRBD2. The trim removed 4 bases at V and 1 base at J, leaving 7 bases unmatched. Germline CDR1 reads SGHRS; CDR2 reads YFSETQ. CDR3 size: 16 residues. The CDR3 is CASSSTGTMNTGELFF. CDR3 sequence (DNA): TGCGCCAGCAGCAGCACCGGGACTATGAACACCGGGGAGCTGTTTTTT.

The chain has TRBV5-1 and TRBJ2-3; the match to TRBD2 covers 11 bases. This CDR3 is 18 amino acids long. Germline V gene lookup returns CDR1 SGHRS and CDR2 YFSETQ. V dropped 0 bases and J dropped 2; count of bases not matched to a gene: 8. The CDR3: CASSLALTSGGSTDTQYF. CDR3 DNA sequence: TGCGCCAGCAGCTTGGCCTTAACTAGCGGGGGCTCCACAGATACGCAGTATTTT.

This sequence joins TRBV3-1 (or the pseudogene TRBV3-2) and TRBJ1-2; 9 nucleotides line up with TRBD1. Losses at the gene ends were 4 bases for V and 4 bases for J; bases not matched to a gene: 7. Germline CDR1 is LGHDT and CDR2 is YNNKEL (reference sequence). This CDR3 is 15 amino acids long. CDR3 in DNA: TGTGCCAGCAGCCTGGGACAGGGAGGGATCTATGGCTACACCTTC. This translates into CASSLGQGGIYGYTF.

This chain links TRBV29-1 with TRBJ1-1; no firm D call. The CDR3 loop spans 11 amino acids. V lost 6 bases and J 6 bases, leaving 11 bases between the germline ends. Germline CDR1 SQVTM, CDR2 ANQGSEA. The CDR3 DNA reads as TGCAGCGTCTTTGGAGGCTCTGAAGCTTTCTTT. This sequence encodes CSVFGGSEAFF.

This rearrangement joins TRBV10-3 to TRBJ1-5; 7 positions match TRBD1. V trimming: 4 bases; J trimming: 9 bases; junction bases outside the gene matches: 9. The germline CDR1 and CDR2 sequences are ENHRY and SYGVKD. This CDR3 has 14 residues. The CDR3 reads CAISAGPGGGPQHF. DNA for the CDR3: TGTGCCATCAGTGCGGGGCCAGGGGGAGGGCCCCAGCATTTT.

This clone came up a few times. J is TRBJ1-2 and V is TRBV30, with unresolved D. With 2 bases removed from V and 5 bases from J, the gap between germline ends came to 12 bases. The CDR3 length is 13 residues. In germline, CDR1 is GTSNPN, CDR2 SVGIG (reference sequence). The CDR3 protein is CAWSSRANYGYTF. The CDR3 nucleotides read TGTGCCTGGAGTTCCCGCGCGAATTATGGCTACACCTTC.

This clone was seen once. This chain connects TRBV19 to TRBJ1-1; D is undetermined. Germline V gene sequence: CDR1 LNHDA, CDR2 SQIVND (reference sequence). The CDR3 is made up of 17 amino acids. V was shortened by 9 bases and J by 1 base, with 24 bases between the two germline ends. DNA of the CDR3: TGTGCCAGGACCCAATCCGACGTAAGGAGTACGAACACTGAAGCTTTCTTT. It is translated as CARTQSDVRSTNTEAFF.

The V call is TRBV6-5, the J call TRBJ1-2; 7 nucleotides agree with TRBD1. The CDR3 is 14 residues long. The trim removed 6 bases at V and 4 bases at J, leaving 8 bases unmatched. From germline, CDR1 is MNHEY and CDR2 SVGAGI. This chain's CDR3 is CASSRDRDGYGYTF. DNA for the CDR3: TGTGCCAGCAGCCGCGACAGGGATGGCTATGGCTACACCTTC.

The chain employs TRBV9 and TRBJ2-1, with 11 nucleotides matching TRBD2. Germline loops: CDR1 SGDLS, CDR2 YYNGEE. The CDR3 runs to 15 residues. The V gene end was trimmed by 2 bases and the J gene end by 4 bases; junction bases not matched to a gene: 2. The CDR3 protein is CASSVLAGGYNEQFF. The DNA of the CDR3 is TGTGCCAGCAGCGTTCTAGCGGGGGGTTACAATGAGCAGTTCTTC.

CDR3 in DNA: TGTGCCAGCAGTGAAGCGGTGGGGACAAACACTGAAGCTTTCTTT. It yields the protein CASSEAVGTNTEAFF. V usage is TRBV2 and J usage is TRBJ1-1; a weak D match, TRBD1 (6 bases). CDR1 is SNHLY and CDR2 is FYNNEI in the germline V gene. The CDR3 spans 15 residues. The ends were cut back, 0 bases at V and 2 bases at J, with 10 bases in the middle.